Sequencing of this T cell receptor beta chain was carried out in a study of T cell responses to AZD1222 COVID-19 vaccine. This clone appeared once. TCRdb's table, derived via immunoSEQ multiplex PCR, lists solely in-frame clones and lacks some. This sample has 120,000 to 150,000 clones, with about 91% found just once. Sequencing used peripheral blood, obtained on day 0 of AZD1222 vaccination. This receptor was identified in an adult in good health.

This CDR3 reads CASSWGVTDTEAFF. CDR3 nucleotide sequence: TGCGCCAGCAGCTGGGGGGTAACGGACACTGAAGCTTTCTTT. The chain recombines TRBV5-1 with TRBJ1-1, with D maybe TRBD1 (5 bases). CDR3 length: 14 amino acids. Germline values: CDR1 SGHRS, CDR2 YFSETQ. Deletions cut 3 bases from V and 3 bases from J, with 12 bases between.